This passage covers 32 T cell receptor beta chains from one sample sequenced in a study of T cell responses to AZD1222 COVID-19 vaccine. Measured with immunoSEQ multiplex PCR; TCRdb has only the in-frame clones, and not every one. The sample consists of more than 95,000 clones, about nine tenths of them appearing once. The sequencing used peripheral blood, collected on day 0 of AZD1222 vaccination. The receptors derive from an adult in good health.

The chain has TRBV29-1 and TRBJ2-5; 7 bases agree with TRBD1. V shed 4 bases and J 1 base; nucleotides not matched to a gene: 9. The CDR3 contains 15 residues. Germline CDR1 reads SQVTM; CDR2 reads ANQGSEA. The CDR3 loop is CSVGKQGSLQETQYF. CDR3 nucleotide sequence: TGCAGCGTTGGGAAACAGGGGTCCCTCCAAGAGACCCAGTACTTC.

The chain recombines TRBV7-2 with TRBJ1-4, with D possibly being TRBD1 (6 bases). Germline V lookup: CDR1 SGHTA, CDR2 FQGNSA. This CDR3 comprises 14 residues. Trimming pared 4 bases from V and 8 bases from J, leaving 14 bases between. The CDR3 DNA reads TGTGCCAGCAGCTCCCGAGGGGGGGCGGAAAAACTGTTTTTT. Encoded protein: CASSSRGGAEKLFF.

CDR3: CASSPRSRRGEQYF. The DNA for the CDR3 is TGTGCCAGCAGCCCTCGCAGCCGTCGAGGCGAGCAGTACTTC. This sequence joins TRBV28 and TRBJ2-7; no reliable D call. There are 14 residues in the CDR3. Per the germline V gene, CDR1 is MDHEN and CDR2 is SYDVKM. V lost 6 bases to trimming and J lost 6 bases, with 18 bases between them.

The genes are TRBV5-5 and TRBJ1-5, with D perhaps TRBD1 (5 bases). V was clipped by 0 bases and J by 6 bases, with 13 bases between them. Germline V gene data show CDR1 as SGHKS and CDR2 as YYEKEE (reference sequence). This CDR3 is built from 15 residues. This CDR3 is CASSLGFGARQPQHF. The DNA for the CDR3 is TGTGCCAGCAGCTTGGGCTTCGGGGCTCGTCAGCCCCAGCATTTT.

The rearrangement joins TRBV18 to TRBJ1-1, with D possibly being TRBD1 (6 bases). V lost 3 bases to trimming and J lost 5 bases, with 10 bases between them. Germline V CDR1 and CDR2: KGHSH, LQKENI. This CDR3 comprises 13 residues. The CDR3 coding sequence is TGTGCCAGCTCACCGCGACAGGTGACTGAAGCTTTCTTT. Its translation is CASSPRQVTEAFF.

The rearrangement joins TRBV5-5 to TRBJ2-4; D remains unclear. The CDR3 is made up of 16 amino acids. Trimming took off 1 base at V and 3 bases at J, with 14 bases between the two ends. Germline V lookup: CDR1 SGHKS, CDR2 YYEKEE (reference sequence). The CDR3, as DNA: TGTGCCAGCAGCTTGATTTTAGACTGGGACAAAAACATTCAGTACTTC. It translates to CASSLILDWDKNIQYF.

The V gene is TRBV5-1, the J gene TRBJ2-7; TRBD1 aligns across 7 bases. Germline V CDR1 and CDR2: SGHRS, YFSETQ. CDR3 size: 15 residues. The V segment lost 5 bases and the J segment 0 bases; nucleotides outside the gene matches: 8. The CDR3 protein is CASSSGQDFSYEQYF. The CDR3 DNA sequence: TGCGCCAGCAGTTCCGGACAGGATTTCTCCTACGAGCAGTACTTC.

The CDR3 nucleotides read TGTGCCACCAGGGGCAGCCTCTATGGCTACACCTTC. It translates to CATRGSLYGYTF. The chain employs TRBV7-2 and TRBJ1-2; D perhaps matches TRBD1 (6 bases). This CDR3 contains 12 residues. CDR1 and CDR2 (germline): SGHTA, FQGNSA. Trimming removed 10 bases at V and 4 bases at J, with 13 bases between.

This sequence joins TRBV15 and TRBJ1-6; the D is unclear. This CDR3 is 15 amino acids long. The V and J ends lost 0 bases and 8 bases respectively, with 11 bases between them. Per the germline V gene, CDR1 is LNHNV and CDR2 is YYDKDF (reference sequence). The DNA for the CDR3 is TGTGCCACCAGCAGAGATGGAGGCAGCTATTCACCCCTCCACTTT. This encodes CATSRDGGSYSPLHF.

This rearrangement joins TRBV5-4 to TRBJ2-5; 8 bases are a match to TRBD2. CDR3 length: 13 amino acids. Germline V CDR1 and CDR2: SGHNT, YYREEE (reference sequence). V shed 6 bases and J 1 base; nucleotides not matched to a gene: 2. DNA of the CDR3: TGTGCCAGCACCCTAGCGGGCCAAGAGACCCAGTACTTC. Protein product: CASTLAGQETQYF.

The rearrangement links TRBV7-3 to TRBJ2-2; tentatively, D is TRBD2 (7 bases). Deletions cut 5 bases from V and 4 bases from J, with 14 bases between. Germline values: CDR1 SGHTA, CDR2 FQGTGA. CDR3 length: 15 amino acids. For the CDR3, the DNA is TGTGCCAGCAGCCCTGGGGGGGCAGGCACCGGGGAGCTGTTTTTT. As protein: CASSPGGAGTGELFF.

The rearrangement links TRBV30 to TRBJ1-1; 11 bases are a match to TRBD1. This CDR3 is built from 16 residues. Losses at the gene ends were 5 bases for V and 3 bases for J; bases not matched to a gene: 11. Germline V gene lookup returns CDR1 GTSNPN and CDR2 SVGIG (reference sequence). The CDR3: CAWGYWDRGVHTEAFF. The CDR3 nucleotides are TGTGCCTGGGGCTATTGGGACAGGGGGGTTCACACTGAAGCTTTCTTT. Supplemented by reference TRBV30 and TRBJ1-1, the full variable domain reads SQTIHQWPATLVQPVGSPLSLECTVEGTSNPNLYWYRQAAGRGLQLLFYSVGIGQISSEVPQNLSASRPQDRQFILSSKKLLLSDSGFYLCAWGYWDRGVHTEAFFGQGTRLTVV.

The rearrangement uses TRBV6-1 and TRBJ1-3; unclear D gene. Trimming took 1 base from V and 0 from J, leaving 10 bases between them. The CDR3 has 16 amino acids. The germline CDR1 and CDR2 sequences are MNHNS and SASEGT. CDR3 nucleotides: TGTGCCAGCAGTGAAGAATTCGGACTCTCTGGAAACACCATATATTTT. This encodes CASSEEFGLSGNTIYF.

The rearrangement links TRBV5-6 to TRBJ2-1; perhaps TRBD2 as D (6 bases). The CDR3 has 15 amino acids. Germline CDR1 is SGHDT and CDR2 is YYEEEE. V was trimmed by 1 base and J by 3 bases, leaving 11 bases between them. CDR3 coding DNA: TGTGCCAGCAGCTTGTTGCGGGGCCTCTACAATGAGCAGTTCTTC. Translating gives CASSLLRGLYNEQFF.

The V gene is TRBV6-5, the J gene TRBJ2-2; D is uncertain. V was clipped by 5 bases and J by 7 bases, with 8 bases between them. This CDR3 is 12 amino acids long. Germline V gives CDR1 MNHEY, CDR2 SVGAGI. This CDR3 is CASSPPGGELFF. The CDR3 DNA reads as TGTGCCAGCAGTCCCCCTGGCGGGGAGCTGTTTTTT.

This clone has a single count. The chain has TRBV10-2 and TRBJ2-1; 7 bases are a match to TRBD2. CDR1 is WSHSY and CDR2 is SAAADI in the germline V gene. The CDR3 totals 15 residues. J was trimmed by 7 bases and V by 6 bases; bases with no gene match: 12. The CDR3, as DNA: TGCGCCAGCAGCGACCCCCCGGGGGGAGGGAATGAGCAGTTCTTC. Encoded protein: CASSDPPGGGNEQFF.

The chain has TRBV7-8 and TRBJ1-4; no firm D call. Germline V gene sequence: CDR1 SGHVS, CDR2 FQNEAQ. The CDR3 contains 16 residues. Trimming stripped 5 bases from V and 9 bases from J, with 22 bases between. The CDR3 DNA reads TGTGCCAGCAGCCCCAAGGAGACGGACGTAATGAAAAAACTGTTTTTT. It specifies CASSPKETDVMKKLFF.

This chain links TRBV28 with TRBJ2-4; 10 nucleotides match TRBD2. CDR1 and CDR2 (germline): MDHEN, SYDVKM. Germline trimming cut 3 bases from V and 0 bases from J; bases unmatched to any gene: 11. The CDR3 contains 19 residues. CDR3 DNA: TGTGCCAGCAGTTTCTTCCCGGCTAGCGGGAGTGGAGCCAAAAACATTCAGTACTTC. It specifies CASSFFPASGSGAKNIQYF.

The CDR3 loop is CASSPVSGRLNQPQHF. CDR3 nucleotides: TGTGCCAGCAGCCCCGTATCGGGCAGGTTGAATCAGCCCCAGCATTTT. This sequence joins TRBV5-5 and TRBJ1-5; D unresolved. The germline V gene has CDR1 SGHKS and CDR2 YYEKEE (reference sequence). The CDR3 consists of 16 residues. Trimming cost V 4 bases and J 4 bases, with 18 bases left between them.

This chain links TRBV5-1 with TRBJ1-1, with TRBD1 identical over 10 bases. Germline V gene lookup returns CDR1 SGHRS and CDR2 YFSETQ. The CDR3 spans 15 residues. Losses at the gene ends were 4 bases for V and 1 base for J; bases not matched to a gene: 4. The CDR3 region is CASSLRDRGNTEAFF. CDR3 DNA sequence: TGCGCCAGCAGCCTCCGGGACAGGGGGAACACTGAAGCTTTCTTT.

The rearrangement joins TRBV5-4 to TRBJ2-5, with 14 bases matching TRBD2. The V and J ends lost 0 bases and 5 bases, in that order; junction bases with no gene match: 9. This CDR3 region has 18 residues. Germline V lookup: CDR1 SGHNT, CDR2 YYREEE (reference sequence). The CDR3, as DNA: TGTGCCAGCAGCTTGGGTGTGACTAGCGGGAGGGCCGGTGAGACCCAGTACTTC. Its protein is CASSLGVTSGRAGETQYF.

The gene calls are TRBV28 and TRBJ2-7; D possibly corresponds to TRBD2 (5 bases). There are 13 residues in the CDR3. Trimming shortened V by 3 bases and J by 3 bases, and 9 bases separated the two germline ends. Germline-derived CDR1 and CDR2 are MDHEN and SYDVKM. The CDR3 sequence is CASSLAGYYEQYF. CDR3 DNA: TGTGCCAGCAGTTTGGCGGGCTACTACGAGCAGTACTTC.

The chain uses TRBV4-2 and TRBJ2-7; D may be TRBD1 (6 bases). Germline lookup yields CDR1 LGHNA and CDR2 YNFKEQ. This CDR3 has 15 amino acids. V shed 3 bases and J shed 2 bases, with 14 bases lying between them. The CDR3 region is CASSQDSRTAYEQYF. The CDR3 nucleotides read TGTGCCAGCAGCCAGGATTCTCGGACAGCCTACGAGCAGTACTTC.

V gene TRBV18 combines with J gene TRBJ1-5; 8 bases map to TRBD1. Losses at the gene ends were 5 bases for V and 6 bases for J; bases not matched to a gene: 9. Germline V gives CDR1 KGHSH, CDR2 LQKENI. CDR3 length: 15 amino acids. This CDR3 is CASSATGGELQPQHF. CDR3 DNA sequence: TGTGCCAGCTCAGCTACAGGGGGAGAGCTTCAGCCCCAGCATTTT.

As DNA, the CDR3 is TGTGCCAGCAGTGAATTAGGATCTAGGGTCGAGACCCAGTACTTC. Translated, it gives CASSELGSRVETQYF. This chain connects TRBV6-1 to TRBJ2-5; D uncertain. CDR3 length equals 15 residues. The V gene lost 2 bases and the J gene lost 5 bases, with 15 bases spanning the gap. Germline V lookup: CDR1 MNHNS, CDR2 SASEGT.

This rearrangement joins TRBV13 to TRBJ1-1; no definite D call. Trimming took 5 bases from V and 4 from J, leaving 11 bases between them. Germline assignment: CDR1 PRHDT and CDR2 FYEKMQ (reference sequence). There are 13 residues in the CDR3. CDR3 amino acids: CASSLGSRTEAFF. The CDR3 bases are TGTGCCAGCAGCCTCGGGAGTCGCACTGAAGCTTTCTTT.

The J gene is TRBJ1-5, the V gene TRBV19, with D tentatively TRBD1 (5 bases). The CDR3 spans 17 residues. Per the germline V gene, CDR1 is LNHDA and CDR2 is SQIVND (reference sequence). V dropped 3 bases and J dropped 0 bases, with 15 bases sitting between them. The CDR3 here is CASSMRQTSYSNQPQHF. CDR3 DNA sequence: TGTGCCAGTAGTATGAGACAGACATCATATAGCAATCAGCCCCAGCATTTT.

This chain links TRBV10-3 with TRBJ1-5; D is perhaps TRBD1 (5 bases). There are 17 residues in the CDR3. Germline V gives CDR1 ENHRY, CDR2 SYGVKD. The germline V and J ends were trimmed by 0 bases and 4 bases, with 16 bases remaining between them. The CDR3 nucleotides read TGTGCCATCAGTGAGTCGAAGGGGTCCGCGGGGAATCAGCCCCAGCATTTT. Protein sequence: CAISESKGSAGNQPQHF.

The J gene is TRBJ1-4, the V gene TRBV28, with unresolved D. V lost 6 bases and J lost 4, with 9 bases in between. Germline V gene data show CDR1 as MDHEN and CDR2 as SYDVKM. The CDR3 has 13 residues. CDR3 amino acids: CASRVPVNEKLFF. As DNA, the CDR3 is TGTGCCAGCAGGGTGCCCGTTAATGAAAAACTGTTTTTT.

This CDR3 is CATSAGSSYEQYF. The CDR3 DNA reads TGTGCCACCAGTGCGGGGAGCTCCTACGAGCAGTACTTC. This chain links TRBV24-1 with TRBJ2-7, with D tentatively TRBD2 (5 bases). This CDR3 has 13 amino acids. Trimming removed 5 bases at V and 0 bases at J, with 7 bases between. Germline V gene data show CDR1 as KGHDR and CDR2 as SFDVKD.

The rearrangement joins TRBV29-1 to TRBJ2-3, with 7 bases matching TRBD2. There are 13 residues in the CDR3. With V trimmed by 7 bases and J by 2 bases, 6 bases remained unmatched. The germline gives CDR1 SQVTM, CDR2 ANQGSEA. The CDR3 DNA follows: TGCAGCGCCAAGCGGGGTCCCACAGATACGCAGTATTTT. It translates to CSAKRGPTDTQYF.

This chain joins TRBV18 and TRBJ1-2; TRBD1 matches 8 bases. With 2 bases clipped from V and 7 bases from J, the junction kept 12 bases outside the gene matches. Per germline, CDR1 KGHSH and CDR2 LQKENI. CDR3 size: 16 residues. CDR3: CASSPSPPRGPFGYTF. The CDR3 bases are TGTGCCAGCTCACCAAGCCCCCCCAGGGGGCCGTTTGGCTACACCTTC.